A single sample gave rise to the 8 T cell receptor beta chains below, sequenced in a study of cytomegalovirus exposure and HLA in healthy donors. PCR used 60 Vbeta primers and 13 Jbeta primers. Libraries were prepared by immunoSEQ multiplex PCR; TCRdb keeps only in-frame clonotypes and omits some of them. The sample lists about 94,000 clones; approximately 77% were seen once. Sequenced material: PBMCs. These receptors came from a human donor in good health.

The chain combines TRBV5-6 with TRBJ2-7; TRBD2 is a possible D gene (6 bases). V gave up 3 bases and J gave up 7 bases, with 11 bases separating them. Germline assignment: CDR1 SGHDT and CDR2 YYEEEE. CDR3 length equals 12 residues. The CDR3 loop is CASSSAAGEQYF. For the CDR3, the DNA is TGTGCCAGCAGCTCCGCGGCGGGGGAGCAGTACTTC.

A word on this clone: An end of the junction does not agree with germline; a read error may underlie this. This chain uses TRBV5-8 with TRBJ1-2; D gene ambiguous. This CDR3 spans 12 amino acids. CDR1 SGHTS and CDR2 YDEGEE come from the germline V gene. The CDR3 sequence is CASSLVRGQPAF. The CDR3 nucleotides are TGTGCCAGCAGCTTGGTTAGAGGGCAGCCTGCCTTC.

CDR3 in amino acids: CASGRGTSSYEQYF. The CDR3 DNA sequence: TGTGCCAGCGGGCGGGGGACTAGCAGCTACGAGCAGTACTTC. The chain recombines TRBV6-1 with TRBJ2-7; 9 positions match TRBD2. V dropped 8 bases and J dropped 3; count of bases not matched to a gene: 8. The germline V gene has CDR1 MNHNS and CDR2 SASEGT. This CDR3 region has 14 residues.

V and J are TRBV28 and TRBJ2-7; D gene uncertain. The CDR3 length is 11 residues. V shed 8 bases and J shed 1 base, with 6 bases lying between them. Germline V gives CDR1 MDHEN, CDR2 SYDVKM. CDR3 amino acids: CASGGSYEQYF. In DNA, the CDR3 is TGTGCCAGCGGCGGTTCCTACGAGCAGTACTTC.

This chain connects TRBV27 to TRBJ2-1; TRBD2 aligns across 10 bases. Germline CDR1 and CDR2: MNHEY and SMNVEV (reference sequence). The CDR3 contains 15 residues. Losses at the gene ends were 6 bases for V and 3 bases for J; bases not matched to a gene: 5. The CDR3 loop reads CASSLTSGNYNEQFF. In nucleotides, the CDR3 is TGTGCCAGCAGCCTAACTAGCGGGAACTACAATGAGCAGTTCTTC.

The rearrangement joins TRBV7-2 to TRBJ1-2; D may be TRBD1 (6 bases). Between the trimmed V and J ends, which lost 1 base and 5 bases, there was a span of 11 bases. The CDR3 has 14 amino acids. Per the germline V gene, CDR1 is SGHTA and CDR2 is FQGNSA. The CDR3 loop reads CASSLVGRGYGYTF. The CDR3 DNA is TGTGCCAGCAGCTTAGTTGGCAGGGGATATGGCTACACCTTC.

This chain links TRBV7-2 with TRBJ2-3; the match to TRBD1 covers 10 bases. Looked up from germline, CDR1 is SGHTA and CDR2 is FQGNSA. With 3 bases clipped from V and 1 base from J, the junction kept 1 base outside the gene matches. This CDR3 is built from 15 residues. The CDR3, as DNA: TGTGCCAGCAGCTTGACAGGGGGCGGCACAGATACGCAGTATTTT. This encodes CASSLTGGGTDTQYF.

This clone was detected a few times. V gene TRBV10-1 combines with J gene TRBJ1-2; 9 bases match TRBD1. There are 13 residues in the CDR3. V was clipped by 8 bases and J by 6 bases; unmatched bases: 7. Germline V gene sequence: CDR1 WNHNN, CDR2 SYGVQD (reference sequence). CDR3: CASGGTGCNGYTF. In nucleotides, the CDR3 is TGCGCCAGCGGGGGGACAGGGTGTAATGGCTACACCTTC.